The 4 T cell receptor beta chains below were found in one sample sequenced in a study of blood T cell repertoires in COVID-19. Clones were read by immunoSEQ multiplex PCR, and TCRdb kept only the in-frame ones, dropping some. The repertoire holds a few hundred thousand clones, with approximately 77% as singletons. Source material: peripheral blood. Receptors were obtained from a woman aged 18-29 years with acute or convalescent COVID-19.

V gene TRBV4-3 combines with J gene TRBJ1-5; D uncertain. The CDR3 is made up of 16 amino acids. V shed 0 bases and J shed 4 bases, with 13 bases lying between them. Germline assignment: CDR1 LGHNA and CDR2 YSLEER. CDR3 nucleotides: TGCGCCAGCAGCCAAGATCGAGGCGGTGGGAATCAGCCCCAGCATTTT. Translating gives CASSQDRGGGNQPQHF.

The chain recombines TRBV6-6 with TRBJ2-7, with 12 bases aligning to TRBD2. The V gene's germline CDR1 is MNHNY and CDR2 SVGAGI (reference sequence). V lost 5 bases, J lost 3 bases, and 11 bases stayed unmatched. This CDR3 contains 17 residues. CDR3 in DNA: TGTGCCAGCAGTCGAGACCTAGCGGGAGGGGTTCACTACGAGCAGTACTTC. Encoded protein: CASSRDLAGGVHYEQYF.

The CDR3: CASSQHTPGREGTDTQYF. CDR3 nucleotide sequence: TGCGCCAGCAGCCAACATACCCCCGGGCGGGAGGGCACAGATACGCAGTATTTT. The chain links TRBV4-3 to TRBJ2-3; 8 bases fit TRBD2. Germline-derived CDR1 and CDR2 are LGHNA and YSLEER. This CDR3 region has 18 residues. J gave up 1 base and V 2 bases, and 11 bases lay outside the gene matches.

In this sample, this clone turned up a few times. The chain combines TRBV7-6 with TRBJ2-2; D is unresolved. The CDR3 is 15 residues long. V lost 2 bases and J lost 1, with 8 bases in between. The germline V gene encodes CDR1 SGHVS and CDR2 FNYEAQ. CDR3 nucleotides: TGTGCCAGCAGCTTAAGCCACAGGAACACCGGGGAGCTGTTTTTT. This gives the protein CASSLSHRNTGELFF.